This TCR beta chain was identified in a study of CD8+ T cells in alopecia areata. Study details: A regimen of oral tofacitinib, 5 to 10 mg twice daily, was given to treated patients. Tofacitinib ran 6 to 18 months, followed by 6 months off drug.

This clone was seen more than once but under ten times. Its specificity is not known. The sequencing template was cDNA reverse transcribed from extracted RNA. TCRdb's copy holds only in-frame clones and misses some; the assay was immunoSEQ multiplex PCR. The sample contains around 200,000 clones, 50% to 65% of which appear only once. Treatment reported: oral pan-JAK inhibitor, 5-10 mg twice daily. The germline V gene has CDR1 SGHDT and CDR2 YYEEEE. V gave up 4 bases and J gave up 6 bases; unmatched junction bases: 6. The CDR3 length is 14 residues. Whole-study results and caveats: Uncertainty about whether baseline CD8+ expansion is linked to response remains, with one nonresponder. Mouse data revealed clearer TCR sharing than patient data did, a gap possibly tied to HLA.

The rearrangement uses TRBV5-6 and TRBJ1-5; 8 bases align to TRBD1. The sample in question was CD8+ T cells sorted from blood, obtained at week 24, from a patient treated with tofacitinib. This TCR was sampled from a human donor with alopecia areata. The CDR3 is CASSSGQGGQPQHF. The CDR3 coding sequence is TGTGCCAGCAGCAGTGGACAGGGAGGTCAGCCCCAGCATTTT.